The 29 T cell receptor beta chains below come from one sample, sequenced in a study of quantifying T cell responses using KT2 cells. About the study: TCR alpha and beta constant-region primers primed reverse transcription of RNA.

The cDNA 3' end received a ligated oligonucleotide with a UMI. An equimolar mix of RC1.1 and RC1.2 primed the beta chain across TRBC1 and TRBC2. TCRdb re-derived calls from the UMI-ligation and nested PCR reads in MiXCR, one entry per CDR3 protein. The data contain 60,000 or so distinct CDR3 sequences, about 12% of them singletons. What was sequenced was PBMCs spiked with cells of the T cell clone KT2. The receptors here all came from a human donor.

This sequence joins TRBV5-1 and TRBJ2-1; possible D gene TRBD2, 5 bases. This CDR3 spans 11 amino acids. The germline gives CDR1 SGHRS, CDR2 YFSETQ. V lost 3 bases to trimming and J lost 10 bases, with 8 bases between them. CDR3 loop: CASSSGGEQFF. In DNA form, the CDR3 reads TGCGCCAGCAGCTCAGGAGGCGAGCAGTTCTTC.

V and J are TRBV5-1 and TRBJ2-7, with D possibly called TRBD1 or TRBD2 (5 bases each). Germline V gene lookup returns CDR1 SGHRS and CDR2 YFSETQ. The V end was cut by 2 bases, the J end by 2 bases, with 14 bases between. The CDR3 runs to 15 residues. The DNA for the CDR3 is TGCGCCAGCAGCTTTTTGACAGACGGGACCTACGAGCAGTACTTC. Protein: CASSFLTDGTYEQYF.

This sequence joins TRBV5-6 and TRBJ1-2, with a possible D match to TRBD1 (5 bases). V was cut by 4 bases and J by 1 base, with 11 bases left in between. This CDR3 has 14 amino acids. Germline-derived CDR1 and CDR2 are SGHDT and YYEEEE. The CDR3, as DNA: TGTGCCAGCAGCCGACAGCGCTATAACTATGGCTACACCTTC. This translates into CASSRQRYNYGYTF.

V gene TRBV5-1 combines with J gene TRBJ2-5; 10 nucleotides align to TRBD2. The CDR3 has 16 residues. Per the germline V gene, CDR1 is SGHRS and CDR2 is YFSETQ. Trimming cost V 2 bases and J 4 bases; bases outside gene matches: 8. The CDR3 coding sequence is TGCGCCAGCAGCTTCCTCGAGCGGGGGGGCCGAGAGACCCAGTACTTC. As protein: CASSFLERGGRETQYF.

This clonotype was picked up many times. V and J are TRBV11-2 and TRBJ1-1; D is possibly TRBD1 (6 bases). Germline CDR1 SGHAT, CDR2 FQNNGV. The ends were cut back, 4 bases at V and 6 bases at J, with 15 bases in the middle. The CDR3 consists of 14 residues. DNA for the CDR3: TGTGCCAGCAGCTCCGTACAGGGATTGCCTGAAGCTTTCTTT. Protein product: CASSSVQGLPEAFF.

In its sample, this clonotype was seen a few times. This sequence joins TRBV5-1 and TRBJ2-3, with D perhaps TRBD1 (6 bases). CDR3 length: 13 amino acids. V was clipped by 3 bases and J by 3 bases, with 8 bases between them. Germline lookup yields CDR1 SGHRS and CDR2 YFSETQ. Written as DNA, the CDR3 is TGCGCCAGCAGCTCACAGGGTACAGATACGCAGTATTTT. This gives the protein CASSSQGTDTQYF.

J is TRBJ2-3 and V is TRBV6-4; 8 bases are shared with TRBD2. Germline V gene data show CDR1 as MRHNA and CDR2 as SNTAGT. V shed 3 bases and J 0 bases; nucleotides not matched to a gene: 2. The CDR3 length is 15 residues. In DNA, the CDR3 is TGTGCCAGCAGTGAATCTAGCGGGAGCACAGATACGCAGTATTTT. Translating it yields CASSESSGSTDTQYF.

This clonotype qualifies as medium-sized. The rearrangement joins TRBV6-4 to TRBJ2-1; 8 bases line up with TRBD2. The germline V gene encodes CDR1 MRHNA and CDR2 SNTAGT. Trimming cost V 3 bases and J 6 bases; bases outside gene matches: 7. The CDR3 consists of 15 residues. The CDR3 bases are TGTGCCAGCAGTGAACTAGCGGAGAACCCCAATGAGCAGTTCTTC. Protein sequence: CASSELAENPNEQFF.

V gene TRBV12-3 or TRBV12-4 combines with J gene TRBJ2-1, with a weak D call TRBD2 (5 bases). This CDR3 contains 15 residues. The ends were cut back, 8 bases at V and 7 bases at J, with 21 bases in the middle. The CDR3 sequence is CASDDEGSEVNEQFF. In DNA form, the CDR3 reads TGTGCCAGCGATGATGAAGGTAGCGAGGTGAATGAGCAGTTCTTC.

This clonotype was picked up a small number of times. The chain links TRBV5-1 to TRBJ2-7; D might be TRBD1 (5 bases). Per germline, CDR1 SGHRS and CDR2 YFSETQ. Trimming cost V 0 bases and J 5 bases, with 9 bases left between them. CDR3 length: 13 amino acids. CDR3 in DNA: TGCGCCAGCAGCTTGGAGGGGATGCACGAGCAGTACTTC. Translating gives CASSLEGMHEQYF.

For this clonotype: The junction and the germline gene differ at one end; a read error may be behind it. This rearrangement joins TRBV6-6 to TRBJ1-1; D ambiguous. Germline V gives CDR1 MNHNY, CDR2 SVGAGI (reference sequence). The CDR3 covers 14 residues. In DNA, the CDR3 is TGTGCCGGGCTACAGTTGGGGATGAACACTGAAGCTTTATTT. Translation: CAGLQLGMNTEALF.

The V and J genes are TRBV5-6 and TRBJ2-7, with a possible D match to TRBD1 (6 bases). Germline CDR1 is SGHDT and CDR2 is YYEEEE. Trimming pared 4 bases from V and 1 base from J, leaving 9 bases between. The CDR3 is made up of 13 amino acids. The CDR3: CASSLDRSYEQYF. As DNA, the CDR3 is TGTGCCAGCAGCCTGGACAGATCCTACGAGCAGTACTTC.

This clonotype was seen more than once but under ten times. The chain combines TRBV3-1 with TRBJ2-1; D is unresolved. Trimming stripped 2 bases from V and 6 bases from J, with 5 bases between. Germline V gene sequence: CDR1 LGHDT, CDR2 YNNKEL (reference sequence). The CDR3 sequence is 12 residues long. CDR3 nucleotides: TGTGCCAGCAGCCAATTTAGCAATGAGCAGTTCTTC. It is translated as CASSQFSNEQFF.

The table lists this clonotype with many counts. The chain has TRBV20-1 and TRBJ2-1; 7 positions agree with TRBD2. Germline CDR1 reads DFQATT; CDR2 reads SNEGSKA (reference sequence). The V gene end was trimmed by 0 bases and the J gene end by 6 bases; junction bases not matched to a gene: 8. This CDR3 contains 15 residues. The CDR3 protein is CSARDLREGPNEQFF. The CDR3 nucleotides are TGCAGTGCTAGAGATTTGAGGGAGGGCCCCAATGAGCAGTTCTTC.

V is TRBV4-3 and J is TRBJ2-7, with no clear D. V gave up 1 base and J gave up 6 bases, with 10 bases separating them. The CDR3 contains 13 residues. The germline CDR1 and CDR2 sequences are LGHNA and YSLEER. As DNA, the CDR3 is TGCGCCAGCAGCCAAGTGGGCGGTGGCGAGCAGTACTTC. It is translated as CASSQVGGGEQYF.

This clonotype came up a few times. The gene calls are TRBV19 and TRBJ1-4, with no clear D. Per germline, CDR1 LNHDA and CDR2 SQIVND (reference sequence). CDR3 length: 15 amino acids. Trimming pared 4 bases from V and 7 bases from J, leaving 16 bases between. CDR3 loop: CASSTQIGMSEKLFF. In DNA form, the CDR3 reads TGTGCCAGTAGTACCCAAATCGGGATGTCTGAAAAACTGTTTTTT.

This clonotype has more than one count but fewer than ten. V usage is TRBV12-3 or TRBV12-4 and J usage is TRBJ2-3; 9 bases are shared with TRBD2. V lost 5 bases to trimming and J lost 4 bases; unmatched junction nucleotides: 7. The CDR3 sequence is 15 residues long. The CDR3 spells CASSPGTSNPDTQYF. DNA for the CDR3: TGTGCCAGCAGTCCGGGGACTAGCAACCCAGATACGCAGTATTTT.

The chain recombines TRBV10-3 with TRBJ2-7; D may be TRBD1 (5 bases). The CDR3 consists of 12 residues. The V and J ends lost 7 bases and 7 bases respectively, with 14 bases between them. CDR1 ENHRY and CDR2 SYGVKD come from the germline V gene. This CDR3 is CAIKDTAREQYF. The CDR3 DNA reads TGTGCCATCAAGGACACCGCGAGGGAGCAGTACTTC.

Ten or more counts support this clonotype. The chain has TRBV28 and TRBJ2-5; the D is unclear. Germline values: CDR1 MDHEN, CDR2 SYDVKM. The CDR3 consists of 18 residues. V was pared by 3 bases and J by 1 base, with 21 bases between. The CDR3 reads CASSLGFPARQFQETQYF. In DNA, the CDR3 is TGTGCCAGCAGTTTGGGTTTCCCAGCGCGACAATTCCAAGAGACCCAGTACTTC.

The chain carries TRBV7-8 and TRBJ1-1; D is unresolved. Germline V gene lookup returns CDR1 SGHVS and CDR2 FQNEAQ. Trimming removed 5 bases from V and 10 bases from J, with 14 bases in between. This CDR3 is 12 amino acids long. CDR3 sequence reads: CASSGPILRAFF. CDR3 nucleotides: TGTGCCAGCAGCGGTCCAATTTTACGAGCTTTCTTT.

The rearrangement uses TRBV2 and TRBJ1-1; D gene unclear. Trimming cost V 1 base and J 0 bases, with 9 bases left between them. Germline lookup yields CDR1 SNHLY and CDR2 FYNNEI. The CDR3 consists of 15 residues. As DNA, the CDR3 is TGTGCCAGCAGTGAAGATCAGGCCATGAACACTGAAGCTTTCTTT. Its protein is CASSEDQAMNTEAFF.

This clonotype was counted a few times. The rearrangement links TRBV29-1 to TRBJ2-7; a possible D gene is TRBD2 (5 bases). V was cut by 7 bases and J by 5 bases, with 24 bases left in between. The CDR3 runs to 15 residues. The germline gives CDR1 SQVTM, CDR2 ANQGSEA. The CDR3: CSALRRTNTADEQYF. CDR3 sequence (DNA): TGCAGCGCTCTCCGAAGGACCAACACAGCGGACGAGCAGTACTTC.

This sequence joins TRBV7-2 and TRBJ1-2; TRBD1 matches 9 bases. The V and J ends lost 1 base and 8 bases, in that order; junction bases with no gene match: 8. The CDR3 runs to 15 residues. Germline values: CDR1 SGHTA, CDR2 FQGNSA. CDR3 sequence reads: CASSLVSRTGDGYTF. The CDR3 DNA is TGTGCCAGCAGCTTAGTGTCCAGGACAGGGGACGGCTACACCTTC.

The chain has TRBV7-3 and TRBJ2-1; D possibly uses TRBD1 or TRBD2 (5 bases each). Germline CDR1 is SGHTA and CDR2 is FQGTGA. The CDR3 runs 12 residues. V lost 6 bases and J 10 bases, leaving 13 bases between the germline ends. The CDR3 nucleotides read TGTGCCAGCAGTATGGGGGTGCGCGAGCAGTTCTTC. Translated, it gives CASSMGVREQFF.

J is TRBJ2-7 and V is TRBV18; no definite D call. The CDR3 is made up of 14 amino acids. The V end was cut by 6 bases, the J end by 4 bases, with 16 bases between. Looked up from germline, CDR1 is KGHSH and CDR2 is LQKENI. In nucleotides, the CDR3 is TGTGCCAGCTCGCCCCACCCGGCAGCGTACGAGCAGTACTTC. This translates into CASSPHPAAYEQYF.

The chain combines TRBV20-1 with TRBJ2-7, with 7 positions matching TRBD2. This CDR3 comprises 15 residues. CDR1 and CDR2 (germline): DFQATT, SNEGSKA (reference sequence). V shed 5 bases and J 0 bases; nucleotides not matched to a gene: 10. CDR3 bases: TGCAGTGCTTCGGGGGGATCGGGAAGCTCCTACGAGCAGTACTTC. Translating gives CSASGGSGSSYEQYF.

This clonotype was counted a few times. This chain uses TRBV11-1 with TRBJ2-3, with a tentative D call TRBD1 (5 bases). The CDR3 extends over 15 amino acids. Trimming stripped 7 bases from V and 4 bases from J, with 18 bases between. Per the germline V gene, CDR1 is SGHAT and CDR2 is FQDESV (reference sequence). The CDR3 here is CASTFTGSPADTQYF. CDR3 DNA: TGTGCCAGCACCTTTACAGGTTCTCCGGCAGATACGCAGTATTTT. The variable domain in full, completed from reference TRBV11-1 and TRBJ2-3, reads EAEVAQSPRYKITEKSQAVAFWCDPISGHATLYWYRQILGQGPELLVQFQDESVVDDSQLPKDRFSAERLKGVDSTLKIQPAELGDSAMYLCASTFTGSPADTQYFGPGTRLTVL.

This clonotype was detected a few times. The chain recombines TRBV20-1 with TRBJ1-6, with D possibly TRBD1 on 6 matching bases. Trimming removed 4 bases at V and 5 bases at J, with 12 bases between. Looked up from germline, CDR1 is DFQATT and CDR2 is SNEGSKA (reference sequence). The CDR3 runs to 14 residues. DNA of the CDR3: TGCAGTGCTAATCGGGGGCCGAATAATTCACCCCTCCACTTT. Translating it yields CSANRGPNNSPLHF.

This clonotype was observed many times. V is TRBV2 and J is TRBJ1-1; 9 bases are a match to TRBD1. Germline CDR1 SNHLY, CDR2 FYNNEI. The J segment lost 9 bases and the V segment lost 5 bases, leaving 4 bases of the junction unmatched. CDR3 length equals 12 residues. The CDR3 sequence: CASSTTGGKAFF. CDR3 nucleotides: TGTGCCAGCAGTACGACAGGGGGGAAAGCTTTCTTT.